This record looks at one TCR beta chain sequence and its context. The same CDR3 is also encoded by other DNA sequences in this sample. Germline V CDR1 and CDR2: SGHRS, YFSETQ. V trimming: 4 bases; J trimming: 2 bases; junction bases outside the gene matches: 4. The CDR3 extends over 15 amino acids. This sample is drawn from a study of T cells in narcolepsy. The data were produced by immunoSEQ multiplex PCR, yet TCRdb's version contains in-frame clones alone and is incomplete. The profile shows fewer than 40,000 clones, around 84% of them singletons. This TCR was sampled from a human donor in good health. The chain uses TRBV5-1 and TRBJ2-1, with 9 bases fitting TRBD1. The specimen was memory (CD45RA-) CD4+ T cells from blood. The CDR3 protein is CASSPGTGPYNEQFF. CDR3 bases: TGCGCCAGCAGCCCTGGGACAGGGCCCTACAATGAGCAGTTCTTC.